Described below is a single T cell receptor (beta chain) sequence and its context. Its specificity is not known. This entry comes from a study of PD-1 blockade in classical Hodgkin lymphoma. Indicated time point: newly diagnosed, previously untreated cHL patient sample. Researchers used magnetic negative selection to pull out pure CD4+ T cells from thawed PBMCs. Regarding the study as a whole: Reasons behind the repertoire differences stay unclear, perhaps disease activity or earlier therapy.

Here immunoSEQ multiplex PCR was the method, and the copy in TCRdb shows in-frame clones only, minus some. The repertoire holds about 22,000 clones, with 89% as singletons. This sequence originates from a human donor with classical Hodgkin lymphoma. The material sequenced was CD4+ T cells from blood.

The CDR3 bases are TGTGCCAGCAGCCAAGTCGGTCAGCCCCAGCATTTT. Protein: CASSQVGQPQHF. The chain uses TRBV4-2 and TRBJ1-5; D not certain. Germline CDR1 is LGHNA and CDR2 is YNFKEQ. The V and J ends lost 1 base and 6 bases respectively, with 4 bases between them. CDR3 size: 12 residues.